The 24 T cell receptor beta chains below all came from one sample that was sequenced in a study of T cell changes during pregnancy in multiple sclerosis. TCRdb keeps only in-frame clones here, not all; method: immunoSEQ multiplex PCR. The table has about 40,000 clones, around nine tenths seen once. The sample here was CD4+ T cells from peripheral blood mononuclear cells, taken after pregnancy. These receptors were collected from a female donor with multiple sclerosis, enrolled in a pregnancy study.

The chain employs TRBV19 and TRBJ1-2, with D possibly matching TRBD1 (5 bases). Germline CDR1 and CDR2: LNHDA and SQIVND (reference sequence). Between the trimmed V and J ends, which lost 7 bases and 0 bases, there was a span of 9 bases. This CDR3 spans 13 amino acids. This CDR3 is CASKKGSNYGYTF. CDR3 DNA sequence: TGTGCCAGTAAGAAGGGGTCTAACTATGGCTACACCTTC. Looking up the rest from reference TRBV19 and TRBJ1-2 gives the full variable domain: DGGITQSPKYLFRKEGQNVTLSCEQNLNHDAMYWYRQDPGQGLRLIYYSQIVNDFQKGDIAEGYSVSREKKESFPLTVTSAQKNPTAFYLCASKKGSNYGYTFGSGTRLTVV.

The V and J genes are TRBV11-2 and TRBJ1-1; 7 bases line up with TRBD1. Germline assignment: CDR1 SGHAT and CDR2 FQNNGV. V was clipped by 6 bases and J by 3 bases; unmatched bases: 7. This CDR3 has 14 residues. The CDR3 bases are TGTGCCAGCAGGCCCGGGACAGCATACACTGAAGCTTTCTTT. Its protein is CASRPGTAYTEAFF.

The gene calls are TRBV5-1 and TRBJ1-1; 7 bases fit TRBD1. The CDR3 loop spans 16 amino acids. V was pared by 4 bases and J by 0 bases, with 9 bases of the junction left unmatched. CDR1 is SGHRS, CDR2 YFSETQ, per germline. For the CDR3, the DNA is TGCGCCAGCAGCCTGGGGCGAGGGGGCGTGAACACTGAAGCTTTCTTT. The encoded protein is CASSLGRGGVNTEAFF.

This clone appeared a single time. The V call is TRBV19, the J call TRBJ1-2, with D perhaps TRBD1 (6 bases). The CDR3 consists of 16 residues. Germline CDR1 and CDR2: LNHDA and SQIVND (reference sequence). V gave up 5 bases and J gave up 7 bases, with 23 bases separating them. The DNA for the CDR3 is TGTGCCAGTAGTCCGTATTCAGGGGAAAACGCTGGTGGCTACACCTTC. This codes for CASSPYSGENAGGYTF. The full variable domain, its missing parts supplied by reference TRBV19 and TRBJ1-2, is DGGITQSPKYLFRKEGQNVTLSCEQNLNHDAMYWYRQDPGQGLRLIYYSQIVNDFQKGDIAEGYSVSREKKESFPLTVTSAQKNPTAFYLCASSPYSGENAGGYTFGSGTRLTVV.

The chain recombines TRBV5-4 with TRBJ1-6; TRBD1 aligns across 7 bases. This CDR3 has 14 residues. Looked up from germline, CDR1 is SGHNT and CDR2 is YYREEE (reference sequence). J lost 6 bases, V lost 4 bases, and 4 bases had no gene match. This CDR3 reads CASSDRARNSPLHF. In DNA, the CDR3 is TGTGCCAGCAGCGACAGGGCTCGTAATTCACCCCTCCACTTT.

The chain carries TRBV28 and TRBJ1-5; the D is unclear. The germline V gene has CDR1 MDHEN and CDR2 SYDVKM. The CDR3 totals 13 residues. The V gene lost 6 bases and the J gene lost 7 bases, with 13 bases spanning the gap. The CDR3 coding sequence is TGTGCCAGCAGGGAGTTTGGGAGGCAGCCCCAGCATTTT. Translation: CASREFGRQPQHF.

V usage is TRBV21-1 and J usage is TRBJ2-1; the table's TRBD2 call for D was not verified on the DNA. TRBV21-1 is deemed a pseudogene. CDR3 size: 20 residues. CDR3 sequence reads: CASSKLGTSGGAGSYNEQFF. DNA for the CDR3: TGTGCCAGCAGCAAACTTGGGACTAGCGGGGGGGCCGGCTCCTACAATGAGCAGTTCTTC.

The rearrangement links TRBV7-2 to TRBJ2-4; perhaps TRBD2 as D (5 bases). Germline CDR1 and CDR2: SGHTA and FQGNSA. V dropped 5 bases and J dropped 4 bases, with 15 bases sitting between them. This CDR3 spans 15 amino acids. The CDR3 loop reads CASSPRVSDKNIQYF. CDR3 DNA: TGTGCCAGCAGCCCCCGGGTTAGCGATAAAAACATTCAGTACTTC.

For the CDR3, the DNA is TGCGCCAGCAGCGAACCGGGACAGGGAACGGCGCAGTACTTC. Residues: CASSEPGQGTAQYF. V and J are TRBV5-1 and TRBJ2-7; 9 nucleotides match TRBD1. Germline V gene sequence: CDR1 SGHRS, CDR2 YFSETQ. The CDR3 spans 14 residues. Trimming at V came to 4 bases and at J to 9 bases, leaving 11 bases not matched to a gene.

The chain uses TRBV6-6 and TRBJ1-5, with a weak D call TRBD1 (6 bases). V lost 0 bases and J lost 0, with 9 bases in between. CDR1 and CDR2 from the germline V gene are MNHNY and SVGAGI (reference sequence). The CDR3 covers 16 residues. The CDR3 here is CASSYSGQSSNQPQHF. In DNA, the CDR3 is TGTGCCAGCAGTTACTCGGGACAATCTAGCAATCAGCCCCAGCATTTT.

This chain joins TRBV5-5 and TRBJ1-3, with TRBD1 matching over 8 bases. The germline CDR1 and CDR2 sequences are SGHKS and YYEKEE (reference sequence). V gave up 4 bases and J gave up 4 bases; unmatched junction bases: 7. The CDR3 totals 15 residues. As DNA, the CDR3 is TGTGCCAGCAGCCGCACAGGGGGTTGGGGAAACACCATATATTTT. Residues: CASSRTGGWGNTIYF.

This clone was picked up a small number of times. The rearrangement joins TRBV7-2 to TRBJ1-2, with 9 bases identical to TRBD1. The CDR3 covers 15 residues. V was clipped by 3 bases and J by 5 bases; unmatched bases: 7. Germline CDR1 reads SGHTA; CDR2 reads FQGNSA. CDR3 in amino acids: CASSFGTGTGYGYTF. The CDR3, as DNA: TGTGCCAGCAGCTTCGGGACAGGGACGGGTTATGGCTACACCTTC.

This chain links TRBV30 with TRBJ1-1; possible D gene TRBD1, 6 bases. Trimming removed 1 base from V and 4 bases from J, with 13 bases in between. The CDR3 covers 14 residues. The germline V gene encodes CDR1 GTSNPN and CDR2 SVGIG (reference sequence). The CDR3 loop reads CAWSGGGRFTEAFF. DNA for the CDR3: TGTGCCTGGAGTGGGGGGGGGCGTTTCACTGAAGCTTTCTTT.

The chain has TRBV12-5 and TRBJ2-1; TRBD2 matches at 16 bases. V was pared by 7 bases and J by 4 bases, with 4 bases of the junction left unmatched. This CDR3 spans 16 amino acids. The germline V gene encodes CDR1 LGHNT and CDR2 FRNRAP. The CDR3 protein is CASESGLAGGYNEQFF. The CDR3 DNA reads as TGTGCTAGTGAATCGGGACTAGCGGGGGGGTACAATGAGCAGTTCTTC.

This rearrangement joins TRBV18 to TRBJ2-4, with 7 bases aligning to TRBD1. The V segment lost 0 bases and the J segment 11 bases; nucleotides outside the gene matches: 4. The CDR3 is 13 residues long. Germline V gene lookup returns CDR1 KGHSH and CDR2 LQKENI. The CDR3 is CASSPPAGGFQYF. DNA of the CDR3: TGTGCCAGCTCACCACCGGCAGGGGGTTTTCAGTACTTC.

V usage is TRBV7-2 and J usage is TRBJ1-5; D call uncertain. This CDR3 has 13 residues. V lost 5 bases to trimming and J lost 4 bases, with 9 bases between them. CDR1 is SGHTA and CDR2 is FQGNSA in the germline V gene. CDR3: CASSQWENQPQHF. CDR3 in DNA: TGTGCCAGCAGCCAGTGGGAGAATCAGCCCCAGCATTTT.

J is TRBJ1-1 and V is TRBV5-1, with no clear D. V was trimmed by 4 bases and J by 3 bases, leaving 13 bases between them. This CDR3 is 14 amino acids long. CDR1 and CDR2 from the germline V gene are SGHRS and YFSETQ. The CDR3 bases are TGCGCCAGCAGCGAGCGCGGAACCTACACTGAAGCTTTCTTT. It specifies CASSERGTYTEAFF.

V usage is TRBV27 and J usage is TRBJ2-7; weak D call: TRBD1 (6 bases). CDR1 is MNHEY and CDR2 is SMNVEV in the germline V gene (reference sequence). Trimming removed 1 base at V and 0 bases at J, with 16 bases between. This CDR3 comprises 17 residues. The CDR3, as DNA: TGTGCCAGCAGTTTATTCATGGCCGGGACACACTCCTACGAGCAGTACTTC. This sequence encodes CASSLFMAGTHSYEQYF.

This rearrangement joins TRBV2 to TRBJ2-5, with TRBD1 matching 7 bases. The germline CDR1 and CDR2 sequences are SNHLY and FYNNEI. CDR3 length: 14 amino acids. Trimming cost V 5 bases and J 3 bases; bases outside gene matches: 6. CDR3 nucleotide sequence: TGTGCCAGCAGTAGACAGGGCCGAGAAGAGACCCAGTACTTC. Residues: CASSRQGREETQYF.

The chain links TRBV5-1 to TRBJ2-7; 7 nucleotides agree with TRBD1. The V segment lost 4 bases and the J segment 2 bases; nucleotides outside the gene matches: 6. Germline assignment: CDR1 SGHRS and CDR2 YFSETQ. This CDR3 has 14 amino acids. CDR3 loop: CASSRGQVAYEQYF. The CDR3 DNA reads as TGCGCCAGCAGCCGCGGACAGGTCGCCTACGAGCAGTACTTC.

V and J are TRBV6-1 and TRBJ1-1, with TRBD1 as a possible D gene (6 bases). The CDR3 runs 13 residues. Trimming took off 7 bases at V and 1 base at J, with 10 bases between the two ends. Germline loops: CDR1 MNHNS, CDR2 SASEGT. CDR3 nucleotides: TGTGCCAGCACCATACAGGGGAACACTGAAGCTTTCTTT. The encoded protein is CASTIQGNTEAFF.

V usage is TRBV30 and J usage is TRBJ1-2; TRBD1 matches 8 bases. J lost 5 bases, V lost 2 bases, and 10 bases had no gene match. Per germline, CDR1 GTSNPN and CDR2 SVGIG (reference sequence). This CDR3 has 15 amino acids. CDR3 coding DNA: TGTGCCTGGAGTCTATACCGGACAGGGCGTTATGGCTACACCTTC. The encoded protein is CAWSLYRTGRYGYTF.

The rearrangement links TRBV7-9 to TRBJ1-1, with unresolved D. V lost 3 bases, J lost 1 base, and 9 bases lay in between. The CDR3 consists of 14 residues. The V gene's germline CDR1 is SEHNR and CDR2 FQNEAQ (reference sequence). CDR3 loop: CASSFGMGNTEAFF. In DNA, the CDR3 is TGTGCCAGCAGCTTCGGGATGGGGAACACTGAAGCTTTCTTT.

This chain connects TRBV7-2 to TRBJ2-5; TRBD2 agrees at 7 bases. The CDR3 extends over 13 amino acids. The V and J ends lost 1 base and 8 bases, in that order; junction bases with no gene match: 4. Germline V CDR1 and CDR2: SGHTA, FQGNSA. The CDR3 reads CASSLDWGGTQYF. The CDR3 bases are TGTGCCAGCAGCTTAGACTGGGGGGGAACCCAGTACTTC.